The 22 T cell receptor beta chains reported below all come from one sample, sequenced in a study of spatial heterogeneity in lung cancer. A single record per CDR3 protein comes from TCRdb applying MiXCR to the 5' RACE reads. The sample holds some 12,000 distinct CDR3 sequences, roughly an eighth seen once. Time point in this sample: sample taken at primary tumor resection. Frozen PBMC, nontumor lung or tumor provided whole RNA, which was sequenced unsorted. This specimen consisted of PBMCs, obtained at surgery. The receptors shown here come from a female donor with early-stage non-small cell lung cancer.

Details on this clonotype: It may be a read error: a sequence one base away is much more abundant. V gene TRBV28 combines with J gene TRBJ1-1, with D possibly matching TRBD1 (5 bases). V dropped 5 bases and J dropped 1 base, with 8 bases sitting between them. The CDR3 is 13 residues long. CDR1 and CDR2 (germline): MDHEN, SYDVKM. CDR3 amino acids: CASSPTGNTEAFF. The CDR3 DNA follows: TGTGCCAGCAGTCCCACAGGGAACACTGAAGCTTTCTTT.

In nucleotides, the CDR3 is TGTGCCAGCTCACCCAGAGGCCAAGAGACCCAGTACTTC. Its translation is CASSPRGQETQYF. The V and J genes are TRBV18 and TRBJ2-5; D uncertain. V was clipped by 3 bases and J by 1 base, with 6 bases between them. Germline V gene data show CDR1 as KGHSH and CDR2 as LQKENI. There are 13 residues in the CDR3.

The V call is TRBV3-1, the J call TRBJ2-3; D uncertain. There are 16 residues in the CDR3. V lost 1 base, J lost 2 bases, and 13 bases lay in between. Germline lookup yields CDR1 LGHDT and CDR2 YNNKEL (reference sequence). DNA for the CDR3: TGTGCCAGCAGCCAAGGTTTGACCGAGTCCACAGATACGCAGTATTTT. Translation: CASSQGLTESTDTQYF.

This clonotype has a count of ten or more. V usage is TRBV6-1 and J usage is TRBJ1-2; D gene unclear. Trimming shortened V by 5 bases and J by 0 bases, and 10 bases separated the two germline ends. The CDR3 totals 14 residues. CDR1 is MNHNS and CDR2 is SASEGT in the germline V gene. The CDR3 DNA sequence: TGTGCCAGCAGTCTGGATCGGGCTAACTATGGCTACACCTTC. It translates to CASSLDRANYGYTF.

In its sample, this clonotype ranks as medium-sized. The chain recombines TRBV14 with TRBJ2-1; TRBD1 aligns across 10 bases. The CDR3 is 17 residues long. Germline CDR1 reads SGHDN; CDR2 reads FVKESK. The V and J ends lost 0 bases and 5 bases, in that order; junction bases with no gene match: 7. CDR3 sequence: CASSQDVGTGVNNEQFF. The CDR3 region has the DNA TGTGCCAGCAGCCAAGATGTCGGGACAGGGGTCAACAATGAGCAGTTCTTC.

By proportion, this clonotype is medium-sized. V usage is TRBV30 and J usage is TRBJ2-4, with D possibly TRBD1 on 5 matching bases. Trimming took 2 bases from V and 4 from J, leaving 15 bases between them. The CDR3 totals 15 residues. Germline CDR1 and CDR2: GTSNPN and SVGIG (reference sequence). CDR3 in amino acids: CAWSSGAPLKNIQYF. The CDR3 DNA is TGTGCCTGGAGTAGTGGGGCCCCCTTGAAAAACATTCAGTACTTC.

In this sample, this clonotype is medium-sized. The CDR3 region is CASMGLAGVSYNEQFF. CDR3 nucleotides: TGTGCCAGTATGGGACTAGCGGGAGTTTCCTACAATGAGCAGTTCTTC. V is TRBV19 and J is TRBJ2-1; 14 bases fit TRBD2. The V gene's germline CDR1 is LNHDA and CDR2 SQIVND (reference sequence). This CDR3 is built from 16 residues. V shed 7 bases and J 1 base; nucleotides not matched to a gene: 3.

This clonotype was observed a few times. The gene calls are TRBV9 and TRBJ2-2; no clear D gene. The CDR3 length is 15 residues. The V end lost 0 bases, the J end lost 1 base, and 7 bases lay between the germline ends. CDR1 is SGDLS, CDR2 YYNGEE, per germline. The CDR3 spells CASSVGWENTGELFF. Here the CDR3 DNA reads TGTGCCAGCAGCGTAGGGTGGGAGAACACCGGGGAGCTGTTTTTT.

This clonotype was observed at least ten times. The chain couples TRBV27 to TRBJ1-1; D uncertain. The V and J ends lost 6 bases and 1 base respectively, with 18 bases between them. Germline CDR1 and CDR2: MNHEY and SMNVEV (reference sequence). The CDR3 length is 16 residues. The CDR3 region has the DNA TGTGCCAGCAGCCCCGGAACAGCCATTCGGAACACTGAAGCTTTCTTT. Translating it yields CASSPGTAIRNTEAFF.

This clonotype was observed at least ten times. V gene TRBV12-3 or TRBV12-4 combines with J gene TRBJ1-1; D is ambiguous. V gave up 7 bases and J gave up 0 bases, with 9 bases separating them. CDR3 size: 13 residues. The CDR3 bases are TGTGCCAGCAAGACTCTGATGAACACTGAAGCTTTCTTT. As protein: CASKTLMNTEAFF.

This clonotype was observed a handful of times. The genes are TRBV29-1 and TRBJ2-4, with D possibly TRBD1 on 6 matching bases. The CDR3 is 12 amino acids. V was cut by 4 bases and J by 6 bases, with 10 bases left in between. From germline, CDR1 is SQVTM and CDR2 ANQGSEA. This chain's CDR3 is CSVVWGRNIQYF. CDR3 nucleotide sequence: TGCAGCGTTGTGTGGGGGCGAAACATTCAGTACTTC.

This clonotype was picked up a small number of times. CDR3 amino acids: CASSSTLGQGTFTYEQYF. The CDR3 coding sequence is TGTGCCAGCAGCTCAACCCTAGGACAGGGGACCTTTACCTACGAGCAGTACTTC. This chain links TRBV7-8 with TRBJ2-7; 9 bases match TRBD1. Trimming at V came to 4 bases and at J to 2 bases, leaving 15 bases not matched to a gene. Germline CDR1 and CDR2: SGHVS and FQNEAQ. The CDR3 extends over 18 amino acids.

The CDR3 sequence: CASSLSGPPTNEKLFF. The CDR3 nucleotides are TGTGCCAGCAGCTTGTCTGGACCGCCAACTAATGAAAAACTGTTTTTT. V usage is TRBV7-8 and J usage is TRBJ1-4; no clear D. Germline values: CDR1 SGHVS, CDR2 FQNEAQ. V lost 3 bases and J 0 bases, leaving 11 bases between the germline ends. The CDR3 runs 16 residues.

This clonotype turned up a few times. V usage is TRBV2 and J usage is TRBJ2-1; TRBD2 matches at 8 bases. V was clipped by 5 bases and J by 8 bases; unmatched bases: 11. The CDR3 extends over 15 amino acids. Germline lookup yields CDR1 SNHLY and CDR2 FYNNEI. Here the CDR3 reads CASSSLAGPGDEQFF. CDR3 DNA: TGTGCCAGCAGTTCGTTAGCGGGGCCCGGGGATGAGCAGTTCTTC.

This clonotype was seen just once. This chain uses TRBV20-1 with TRBJ2-3; 8 nucleotides agree with TRBD2. Looked up from germline, CDR1 is DFQATT and CDR2 is SNEGSKA (reference sequence). The CDR3 consists of 16 residues. V lost 0 bases to trimming and J lost 3 bases; unmatched junction nucleotides: 8. In DNA form, the CDR3 reads TGCAGTGCTAGAGACATAGCGGGATGGGGAACAGATACGCAGTATTTT. Its translation: CSARDIAGWGTDTQYF.

This clonotype was seen a few times. The CDR3: CSATVGTPHSNQPQHF. The CDR3 DNA is TGCAGTGCAACCGTTGGGACACCGCATAGCAATCAGCCCCAGCATTTT. The chain combines TRBV20-1 with TRBJ1-5; D is perhaps TRBD1 (6 bases). This CDR3 is 16 amino acids long. Between the trimmed V and J ends, which lost 6 bases and 0 bases, there was a span of 18 bases. Per germline, CDR1 DFQATT and CDR2 SNEGSKA (reference sequence).

By share of the sample, this clonotype is medium-sized. The rearrangement joins TRBV5-1 to TRBJ2-5; TRBD2 agrees at 9 bases. With V trimmed by 3 bases and J by 1 base, 4 bases remained unmatched. The CDR3 has 15 residues. Germline V CDR1 and CDR2: SGHRS, YFSETQ. CDR3 loop: CASSWGLASQETQYF. CDR3 sequence (DNA): TGCGCCAGCAGCTGGGGACTAGCCAGCCAAGAGACCCAGTACTTC. Full variable domain (outside the CDR3, taken from reference TRBV5-1 and TRBJ2-5): KAGVTQTPRYLIKTRGQQVTLSCSPISGHRSVSWYQQTPGQGLQFLFEYFSETQRNKGNFPGRFSGRQFSNSRSEMNVSTLELGDSALYLCASSWGLASQETQYFGPGTRLLVL.

This clonotype has a count of ten or more. The chain recombines TRBV7-2 with TRBJ2-3, with D hard to call. Trimming removed 7 bases at V and 0 bases at J, with 11 bases between. Germline V gene lookup returns CDR1 SGHTA and CDR2 FQGNSA. The CDR3 extends over 14 amino acids. This CDR3 is CASTPWASTDTQYF. In DNA, the CDR3 is TGTGCCAGCACCCCTTGGGCTAGCACAGATACGCAGTATTTT. The full variable domain, completed using reference TRBV7-2 and TRBJ2-3, is GAGVSQSPSNKVTEKGKDVELRCDPISGHTALYWYRQSLGQGLEFLIYFQGNSAPDKSGLPSDRFSAERTGGSVSTLTIQRTQQEDSAVYLCASTPWASTDTQYFGPGTRLTVL.

This clonotype was seen repeatedly, ten times or more. This sequence joins TRBV5-1 and TRBJ2-2; 7 bases are a match to TRBD1. V shed 3 bases, J shed 2 bases, and the junction held 4 bases outside the gene matches. The germline CDR1 and CDR2 sequences are SGHRS and YFSETQ. The CDR3 is 15 amino acids. CDR3 residues: CASSWDSFNTGELFF. The CDR3 DNA reads TGCGCCAGCAGCTGGGACAGTTTTAACACCGGGGAGCTGTTTTTT.

This clonotype was seen many times. This chain connects TRBV24-1 to TRBJ2-3; TRBD2 matches at 8 bases. From germline, CDR1 is KGHDR and CDR2 SFDVKD. The V gene end was trimmed by 2 bases and the J gene end by 8 bases; junction bases not matched to a gene: 5. The length of the CDR3 is 14 residues. The CDR3 is CATSDSAGGATQYF. The CDR3 DNA reads as TGTGCCACCAGTGATTCGGCGGGAGGTGCTACGCAGTATTTT.

This clonotype counts as medium-sized. The chain couples TRBV7-2 to TRBJ2-7, with D unresolved. This CDR3 contains 13 residues. Trimming took 3 bases from V and 5 from J, leaving 11 bases between them. Per germline, CDR1 SGHTA and CDR2 FQGNSA. CDR3 DNA sequence: TGTGCCAGCAGCTTCCCGGCGGTGAACGAGCAGTACTTC. It is translated as CASSFPAVNEQYF.

This clonotype was found many times. The V call is TRBV6-5, the J call TRBJ2-5; TRBD2 is a possible D gene (5 bases). Deletions cut 5 bases from V and 3 bases from J, with 16 bases between. The CDR3 has 15 amino acids. Per the germline V gene, CDR1 is MNHEY and CDR2 is SVGAGI. The chain's CDR3 is CASSQSGIMKETQYF. CDR3 in DNA: TGTGCCAGCAGTCAGAGCGGAATCATGAAAGAGACCCAGTACTTC.